This T cell receptor (beta chain) emerged from a study of T cells in tuberculosis (dated 2018 in TCRdb). The study in broad terms: To characterize T cells specific for the mycobacterial lipid antigen glucose monomycolate (GMM), the study used CD1B tetramers together with high-throughput TCR immunosequencing. A South African clinical cohort compared IGRA-negative adolescents, IGRA-positive adolescents with latent tuberculosis and adults with active tuberculosis, ten per group. Beyond this particular receptor, the publication reports: Clinical samples were selected based on which cryopreserved specimens were available, and the active tuberculosis cases were adults whereas the controls were adolescents. Smaller NN-distances were partly driven by shorter CDR3-alpha lengths in active tuberculosis patients, and statistical significance was not reached for the TCR-beta difference. Using GEM motif frequencies, a classifier achieved 60% to 70% accuracy, whereas a classifier built on the diverse GMM-specific repertoire got to nearly 90% accuracy (AUROC about 0.9). Compared with IGRA-negative controls, TCR-alpha repertoires from active tuberculosis had smaller mean NN-distances to GMM-specific TCRs, which suggests clonal expansion of these TCRs.

The immunoSEQ multiplex PCR assay was used to generate TCR libraries, with TCR-beta and/or TCR-alpha/delta assays applied to each sample. The Illumina high-throughput platform was used to sequence the amplified TCR libraries. For the original study's pipeline: Clustering and dimensionality reduction relied on pairwise TCRdist distances among GMM-specific receptors from T cells that were either sorted ex vivo or expanded in vitro. The score assigned to each clinical repertoire was mean NN-distance, meaning the average TCRdist to the nearest 10% of tetramer-positive reference sequences. GEM TCR motif frequency was calculated as the fraction of unique TCRs that matched known GEM sequences by V/J usage and CDR3 length. Linear discriminant analysis with leave-one-out cross-validation, implemented in scikit-learn, was used to classify active tuberculosis. TCRdb limited this immuneACCESS table to in-frame rearrangements with V and J called. A share of clones is missing; checked studies link under half to unresolved V genes, and the rest is unexplained. D and trimming were read from the DNA, whereas the V and J calls and clone size are those reported in that table. The sample records about 29,000 clones, 93% of which are singletons. Less than 5.5% of the sample rests with the top ten.

The V end gives up 3 bases and the J end 6 bases, leaving 9 bases in the junction not matched to a gene. Via the germline V gene, CDR1 is SGHDN and CDR2 FVKESK. The CDR3 numbers 16 residues from cysteine through phenylalanine. The read is trimmed to its CDR3 DNA, 48 bases read in frame from base 1. A word on this clone: This receptor's antigen is unknown. No quality values exist for individual bases; no much larger clone is one base distant.

At study entry, adolescents were screened for latent tuberculosis infection by tuberculin skin test and QuantiFERON-TB GOLD In-Tube IGRA. Immunosequencing was performed on unsorted cryopreserved PBMC and covered roughly 100,000 T cells per clinical donor on average. Eleven high schools in the Worcester region of the Western Cape, South Africa, served as enrollment sites for adolescents aged 12 to 18 years. Some 10 M. tuberculosis-infected and roughly ten uninfected adolescents were selected with matching for age and sex. PBMC from adolescents were isolated by density centrifugation from freshly drawn heparinized blood and were then cryopreserved.

The sequence was collected from a donor aged 10 to 29 with latent tuberculosis or without tuberculosis infection. The rearrangement joined TRBV14 to TRBJ1-4; 8 of the junction bases match TRBD1. Specimen: PBMCs. At the DNA level, the sequence is TGTGCCAGCAGCCACCGGACAGGGCGTAGTGATGAAAAACTGTTTTTT. Translation gives CASSHRTGRSDEKLFF.